This T cell receptor (beta chain) appears in the sequencing data of a study of blood T cell repertoires in COVID-19 (dated by TCRdb to the early 2020s). Some background on the complete study: Collaborator samples came from the United States, Italy and Spain and covered acute and convalescent phases of COVID-19. The prospective study material was composed of cDNA or gDNA derived from T cells, B-cell-depleted T cells, or PBMCs. Subjects who had been exposed to COVID-19, were actively infected with it, or had recovered from it provided the deeply sampled blood TCRbeta repertoires that made up the dataset. The repertoires were made available in a free public database intended to serve as a resource for research on the immune response to SARS-CoV-2. Samples came from the ongoing ImmuneRACE study (first 160 participants) plus 1,254 subjects from 6 global collaborators. A de-identified subject ID, COVID-19 status, age in years and sex were almost always included in the sample metadata. Where HLA class I and class II types were available, the types were taken from metadata supplied by the sample provider, not from assay-based typing. Overall study outcomes, separate from this receptor: The quantity of clinical and demographic metadata differed by source and by participant and was supplied without curation.

This clone came up once. Its antigen is still unknown. There are no base qualities to consult, and no much larger clone falls within one base. TCRbeta CDR3 regions were amplified from genomic DNA by means of the immunoSEQ Assay, a bias-controlled multiplex PCR. The paper's processing steps were these. Within the assay, amplification of reference gene primers was used to estimate how many nucleated cells each sample contained. To quantify the absolute abundance of each unique TCRbeta CDR3 rearrangement, sequence reads were collapsed and filtered. For each sample, productive Simpson clonality was calculated as the square root of Simpson's diversity index over productive rearrangements. TCRdb carries this immuneACCESS record with in-frame sequences only. Its versions omit some clonotypes, under half of them owing to an unresolved V gene in the studies checked, with the rest unexplained. V and J calls and clone size are copied from that table; D and trimming were computed from the DNA. The sample contains 150,000 to 200,000 clones, approximately 90% of them found a single time. The ten largest clonotypes hold 1.5% to 2% of the sample.

Each collaborating institution followed its own protocols to collect whole blood in K2EDTA tubes. For TCRbeta analysis, collaborator samples were shipped as frozen whole blood, as isolated PBMCs, or as DNA extracted from either sample type. Measured from the cysteine to the phenylalanine, the CDR3 is 14 residues long. The retained sequence is limited to the CDR3, 42 bases, with the frame set at the first base. Trimming costs V 1 base and J 2 bases, and their ends lie 8 bases apart. Per the germline V gene, LGHNA is the CDR1 and YSLEER is the CDR2. The V gene is TRBV4-3 and the J gene is TRBJ2-5; the D gene is not confidently resolved. The receptor comes from a woman aged 50 to 60 with acute or convalescent COVID-19. Sequenced: peripheral blood. CDR3 region: CASSQGHTQETQYF. The DNA sequence is TGCGCCAGCAGCCAAGGACACACGCAAGAGACCCAGTACTTC.